Each of the 10 T cell receptor beta chains below was sequenced from the same sample in a study of CD8 T cells in Susac syndrome (dated by TCRdb to the late 2010s). The protocol used for the library was the immunoSEQ multiplex PCR assay. RNA was extracted using the RNeasy kit, and about 0.45 to 1 ug of the RNA was reverse transcribed with random hexamers. Through fastp at Q25 and MiXCR, TCRdb rebuilt clones from the public reads, retaining in-frame beta chains. One record per CDR3 amino acid sequence lists the most common genes and DNA. Within this sample are approximately 130,000 distinct CDR3 sequences, with around 90% of them counted one time only. The ten largest clonotypes hold around 0.24% of the sample. Sequencing was performed on CD8+ T cells from PBMCs. All receptors derive from a human donor with multiple sclerosis.

The chain has TRBV20-1 and TRBJ2-5; the D gene is possibly TRBD1 (7 bases). The V gene lost 5 bases and the J gene lost 2 bases, with 18 bases spanning the gap. The CDR3 extends over 15 amino acids. From germline, CDR1 is DFQATT and CDR2 SNEGSKA (reference sequence). CDR3 in amino acids: CSASPTGRFQETQYF. DNA of the CDR3: TGCAGTGCTTCCCCGACAGGGAGGTTTCAAGAGACCCAGTACTTC.

In this sample, this clonotype turned up a few times. V usage is TRBV25-1 and J usage is TRBJ1-2; the D is unclear. Trimming cost V 3 bases and J 5 bases, with 4 bases left between them. This CDR3 comprises 11 residues. Germline values: CDR1 MGHDK, CDR2 SYGVNS. CDR3 DNA sequence: TGTGCCAGCAGTGATCTATATGGCTACACCTTC. It specifies CASSDLYGYTF.

The chain couples TRBV7-9 to TRBJ2-7; D uncertain. The V end lost 1 base, the J end lost 3 bases, and 7 bases lay between the germline ends. Per germline, CDR1 SEHNR and CDR2 FQNEAQ (reference sequence). The CDR3 totals 13 residues. The CDR3 region is CASSLVSDYEQYF. CDR3 DNA sequence: TGTGCCAGCAGCTTAGTTTCAGACTACGAGCAGTACTTC. The entire variable domain, with the rest obtained from reference TRBV7-9 and TRBJ2-7, is as follows: DTGVSQNPRHKITKRGQNVTFRCDPISEHNRLYWYRQTLGQGPEFLTYFQNEAQLEKSRLLSDRFSAERPKGSFSTLEIQRTEQGDSAMYLCASSLVSDYEQYFGPGTRLTVT.

The chain employs TRBV29-1 and TRBJ2-7, with D perhaps matching TRBD2 (7 bases). Per germline, CDR1 SQVTM and CDR2 ANQGSEA. V was clipped by 3 bases and J by 1 base, with 19 bases between them. The CDR3 covers 16 residues. CDR3: CSVDPGGRGASYEQYF. In DNA, the CDR3 is TGCAGCGTTGACCCGGGGGGCAGGGGCGCTTCCTACGAGCAGTACTTC.

The chain carries TRBV19 and TRBJ1-5, with D tentatively TRBD1 (6 bases). CDR1 and CDR2 from the germline V gene are LNHDA and SQIVND (reference sequence). The CDR3 extends over 15 amino acids. V was clipped by 7 bases and J by 5 bases, with 18 bases between them. CDR3 nucleotides: TGTGCCAGTACTACCTCGGCCAGGGGCTATCAGCCCCAGCATTTT. Translated: CASTTSARGYQPQHF.

DNA of the CDR3: TGCAGCGTTGAAGATCGCAATAGCTCGGCCTACGAGCAGTACTTC. It encodes CSVEDRNSSAYEQYF. V usage is TRBV29-1 and J usage is TRBJ2-7; no definite D call. CDR3 size: 15 residues. Germline values: CDR1 SQVTM, CDR2 ANQGSEA. The V end lost 0 bases, the J end lost 2 bases, and 14 bases lay between the germline ends.

The DNA of the CDR3 is TGTGCCAGCAGCTTGGCGCGGAGCTCCTACAATGAGCAGTTCTTC. Its translation is CASSLARSSYNEQFF. V usage is TRBV5-6 and J usage is TRBJ2-1; unclear D gene. V shed 0 bases and J shed 0 bases, with 7 bases lying between them. Germline CDR1 reads SGHDT; CDR2 reads YYEEEE. This CDR3 region has 15 residues.

The V and J genes are TRBV16 and TRBJ1-1; D is uncertain. Trimming left V 1 base short and J 3 bases short, with 15 bases between. There are 16 residues in the CDR3. From germline, CDR1 is KGHSY and CDR2 FQNENV. This CDR3 reads CASSQLGNQVDTEAFF. The CDR3 coding sequence is TGTGCCAGCAGCCAATTAGGGAATCAAGTGGACACTGAAGCTTTCTTT.

This chain connects TRBV7-2 to TRBJ2-5; D gene unclear. The V gene lost 3 bases and the J gene lost 5 bases, with 16 bases spanning the gap. CDR1 SGHTA and CDR2 FQGNSA come from the germline V gene. CDR3 size: 15 residues. The CDR3 region has the DNA TGTGCCAGCAGCTTGTTCGAGGTGGGATACGAGACCCAGTACTTC. Encoded protein: CASSLFEVGYETQYF.

The chain recombines TRBV6-6 with TRBJ2-7; 8 positions agree with TRBD2. The germline V gene encodes CDR1 MNHNY and CDR2 SVGAGI (reference sequence). CDR3 size: 16 residues. Trimming at V came to 6 bases and at J to 2 bases, leaving 12 bases not matched to a gene. The CDR3 spells CASSHHPSGFTYEQYF. The CDR3 DNA reads as TGTGCCAGCAGCCACCATCCTAGCGGGTTTACCTACGAGCAGTACTTC.